Listed below are T cell receptor beta chains from one sample, sequenced in a study of T cell changes during pregnancy in multiple sclerosis. Generated by immunoSEQ multiplex PCR, the TCRdb table keeps only in-frame clones and is missing some. The repertoire has over 30,000 clones, around 90% of them found once; the top ten carry 2.5% to 3%. Here the sequenced sample was CD4+ T cells from peripheral blood mononuclear cells, taken in the third trimester of pregnancy. These receptors were taken from a female donor in good health, enrolled as a control in a pregnancy study. CDR3s include the opening cysteine and the closing phenylalanine or tryptophan. Each record gives: clone size, J gene, D gene, V gene, CDR3 protein, CDR3 DNA. A D gene is named only where the DNA matches it firmly. Clone size is given for some rows only: seen once, a few or many times, or a class if the clone is expanded.

.,TRBJ2-7,.,TRBV7-2,CASSLDRARSYEQYF,TGTGCCAGCAGCTTAGACAGGGCACGCTCCTACGAGCAGTACTTC
.,TRBJ1-2,TRBD1,TRBV4-2,CASSQENGGTGSGYTF,TGTGCCAGCAGCCAAGAGAATGGGGGGACAGGGAGCGGCTACACCTTC
few,TRBJ2-5,TRBD2,TRBV2,CASSQTSGGAGETQYF,TGTGCCAGCAGTCAGACTAGCGGGGGGGCCGGTGAGACCCAGTACTTC
once,TRBJ2-5,.,TRBV7-9,CASLGPGETQYF,TGTGCCAGCCTGGGCCCGGGGGAGACCCAGTACTTC
.,TRBJ2-2,.,TRBV19,CASSTPGGNWVGELFF,TGTGCCAGTAGTACCCCCGGCGGGAACTGGGTCGGGGAGCTGTTTTTT
.,TRBJ1-4,TRBD1,TRBV6-1,CASRAGTGDEKLFF,TGTGCCAGCAGGGCCGGGACAGGGGATGAAAAACTGTTTTTT
once,TRBJ2-3,TRBD2,TRBV5-5,CASSWTSGSTDTQYF,TGTGCCAGCAGCTGGACTAGCGGCAGCACAGATACGCAGTATTTT
.,TRBJ2-6,.,TRBV9,CASSPARTGANVLTF,TGTGCCAGCAGCCCAGCCAGGACTGGGGCCAACGTCCTGACTTTC
.,TRBJ2-1,TRBD1,TRBV10-3,CAISDRTGAWGGNNNEQFF,TGTGCCATCAGTGATAGGACAGGGGCTTGGGGAGGAAACAACAATGAGCAGTTCTTC
.,TRBJ1-2,.,TRBV5-1,CASSLEGGGDYGYTF,TGCGCCAGCAGCTTGGAGGGAGGGGGAGACTATGGCTACACCTTC
.,TRBJ1-3,TRBD1,TRBV4-1,CASSRPGGSGNTIYF,TGCGCCAGCAGCCGACCAGGGGGCTCTGGAAACACCATATATTTT
.,TRBJ1-3,TRBD1,TRBV23-1,CASTDRQAGNTIYF,TGCGCCAGCACGGACAGGCAAGCTGGAAACACCATATATTTT
.,TRBJ1-3,.,TRBV27,CASSLSGQIYSGNTIYF,TGTGCCAGCAGTTTATCTGGACAGATATACTCTGGAAACACCATATATTTT
.,TRBJ1-4,TRBD1,TRBV11-2,CASSRGQAGEKLFF,TGTGCCAGCAGCCGAGGACAGGCGGGTGAAAAACTGTTTTTT
.,TRBJ2-1,.,TRBV29-1,CSVGANEQFF,TGCAGCGTTGGGGCTAATGAGCAGTTCTTC
.,TRBJ2-7,.,TRBV28,CASSLVYYEQYF,TGTGCCAGCAGTTTAGTTTACTACGAGCAGTACTTC
.,TRBJ2-5,.,TRBV10-1,CASSERGYVETQYF,TGCGCCAGCAGTGAAAGAGGTTATGTGGAGACCCAGTACTTC
.,TRBJ2-7,TRBD1,TRBV6-1,CAGGTGDLGEQYF,TGTGCCGGGGGGACAGGGGATCTGGGTGAGCAGTACTTC
.,TRBJ2-2,.,TRBV7-2,CASSLLGAPTGELFF,TGTGCCAGCAGCTTACTGGGGGCGCCCACCGGGGAGCTGTTTTTT
.,TRBJ2-7,.,TRBV5-6,CASSYVWEVGINSYEQYF,TGTGCCAGCAGCTATGTTTGGGAGGTCGGAATTAATTCCTACGAGCAGTACTTC
.,TRBJ2-1,.,TRBV28,CASSFSRVDFPRGYEQFF,TGTGCCAGCAGTTTCAGTAGGGTCGACTTCCCTAGGGGGTATGAGCAGTTCTTC
.,TRBJ1-1,TRBD1,TRBV6-5,CASRGDRGQPEAFF,TGTGCCAGCAGGGGGGACAGGGGGCAACCTGAAGCTTTCTTT
.,TRBJ2-7,TRBD1,TRBV6-6,CASGQGRVGLNEQYF,TGTGCCAGCGGACAGGGGCGGGTAGGGTTGAACGAGCAGTACTTC
.,TRBJ2-3,.,TRBV4-2,CASSQDLRVVDTQYF,TGTGCCAGCAGCCAAGATTTACGGGTAGTCGATACGCAGTATTTT
.,TRBJ1-5,TRBD1,TRBV6-1,CASGGQPYSNQPQHF,TGTGCCAGCGGGGGACAGCCCTATAGCAATCAGCCCCAGCATTTT
once,TRBJ2-7,TRBD2,TRBV30,CAWSVTSGVFGQYF,TGTGCCTGGAGTGTGACTAGCGGGGTGTTTGGGCAGTACTTC
.,TRBJ1-2,.,TRBV28,CASSFSGNSGYTF,TGTGCCAGCAGTTTCTCAGGGAATAGTGGCTACACCTTC
.,TRBJ1-1,.,TRBV27,CASARQNTEAFF,TGTGCCAGTGCCCGACAGAACACTGAAGCTTTCTTT
.,TRBJ2-7,TRBD2,TRBV11-2,CASSFGSGRYEQYF,TGTGCCAGCAGCTTCGGTAGCGGGAGATACGAGCAGTACTTC
.,TRBJ1-1,TRBD1,TRBV4-1,CASSQARGTAFEAFF,TGCGCCAGCAGCCAAGCCCGAGGGACAGCTTTTGAAGCTTTCTTT
.,TRBJ2-1,TRBD1,TRBV11-3,CASSLGGQGGYNEQFF,TGTGCCAGCAGCTTAGGTGGACAGGGTGGCTACAATGAGCAGTTCTTC
.,TRBJ2-7,.,TRBV6-6,CASSRSQGVYEQYF,TGTGCCAGCAGTCGATCACAGGGAGTCTACGAGCAGTACTTC
.,TRBJ1-4,.,TRBV19,CASIRGAGEKLFF,TGTGCCAGTATAAGAGGCGCCGGGGAAAAACTGTTTTTT
.,TRBJ2-2,.,TRBV11-2,CASRLGTGELFF,TGTGCCAGCAGACTAGGCACCGGGGAGCTGTTTTTT
.,TRBJ1-5,.,TRBV6-6,CASRGATGNQPQHF,TGTGCCAGCCGGGGGGCCACGGGCAATCAGCCCCAGCATTTT
.,TRBJ1-3,TRBD1,TRBV6-4,CASTLPTGGESDGNTIYF,TGTGCCAGCACCCTACCGACAGGGGGCGAGTCGGACGGAAACACCATATATTTT
.,TRBJ1-1,.,TRBV27,CASSFGAYTEAFF,TGTGCCAGCAGTTTTGGGGCATACACTGAAGCTTTCTTT
once,TRBJ2-7,TRBD1,TRBV18,CASSPLAGYTGTGSYEQYF,TGTGCCAGCTCACCCCTGGCGGGGTATACCGGGACAGGGAGCTACGAGCAGTACTTC
.,TRBJ2-5,TRBD1,TRBV5-1,CASSLGTGYGGETQYF,TGCGCCAGCAGCTTGGGGACAGGGTATGGTGGGGAGACCCAGTACTTC
.,TRBJ1-4,.,TRBV9,CASRPTGRGNEKLFF,TGTGCCAGCAGGCCGACAGGAAGGGGTAATGAAAAACTGTTTTTT
.,TRBJ2-1,.,TRBV28,CASKTGDSDYNEQFF,TGTGCCAGCAAAACGGGGGACAGCGATTACAATGAGCAGTTCTTC
.,TRBJ2-7,.,TRBV4-1,CASSQAGISYEQYF,TGCGCCAGCAGCCAGGCGGGGATCTCCTACGAGCAGTACTTC
.,TRBJ1-2,.,TRBV15,CATSRDLAYGYTF,TGTGCCACCAGCAGAGATCTGGCCTATGGCTACACCTTC
.,TRBJ2-1,.,TRBV7-2,CASSLEGPSGNEQFF,TGTGCCAGCAGCTTAGAGGGGCCCTCAGGCAATGAGCAGTTCTTC
.,TRBJ2-6,.,TRBV7-2,CASSLVSRASSGANVLTF,TGTGCCAGCAGCTTAGTTAGCAGGGCCAGCTCTGGGGCCAACGTCCTGACTTTC